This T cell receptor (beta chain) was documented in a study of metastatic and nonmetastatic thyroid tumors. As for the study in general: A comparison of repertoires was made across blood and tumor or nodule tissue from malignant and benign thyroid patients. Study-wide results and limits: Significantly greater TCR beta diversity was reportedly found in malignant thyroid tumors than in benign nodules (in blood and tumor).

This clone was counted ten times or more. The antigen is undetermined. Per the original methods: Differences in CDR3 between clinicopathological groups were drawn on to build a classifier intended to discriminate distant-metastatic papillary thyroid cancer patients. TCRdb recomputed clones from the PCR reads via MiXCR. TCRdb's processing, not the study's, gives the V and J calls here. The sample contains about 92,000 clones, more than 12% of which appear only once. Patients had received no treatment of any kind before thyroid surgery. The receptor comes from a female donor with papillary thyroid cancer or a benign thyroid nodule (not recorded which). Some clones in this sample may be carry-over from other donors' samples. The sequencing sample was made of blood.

The CDR3 reads CASSLVWQGENTIYF. CDR3 sequence (DNA): TGTGCCAGCAGCTTGGTATGGCAGGGAGAAAACACCATATATTTT. This rearrangement joins TRBV5-5 to TRBJ1-3; D is possibly TRBD1 (5 bases). This CDR3 has 15 residues. V gave up 0 bases and J gave up 6 bases, with 13 bases separating them. Germline V gene sequence: CDR1 SGHKS, CDR2 YYEKEE (reference sequence).